The present T cell receptor (beta chain) was sequenced within a study of T cell responses to AZD1222 COVID-19 vaccine. General observations from the study: Researchers took repertoire samples only after the peak T cell response had come. Baseline serology detected seropositivity in only a handful of AZD1222 recipients.

The CDR3 is made up of 13 amino acids. The ends lost 5 bases at V and 7 bases at J; junction bases unmatched: 5. Profiling relied on immunoSEQ multiplex PCR, and the TCRdb table lists in-frame clones only, not all of them. The sample has 100,000 to 140,000 clones; 92% are singletons. As to this clone: The antigen is unknown.

The V gene is TRBV12-3 or TRBV12-4, the J gene TRBJ1-2; 9 bases line up with TRBD1. The specimen was peripheral blood, collected 28 days after the second AZD1222 dose. The TCR sequence derives from an adult who received the AZD1222 COVID-19 vaccine. In nucleotides, the CDR3 is TGTGCCAGCAGTACCGGGACAGGGAGTGGCTACACCTTC. This gives the protein CASSTGTGSGYTF.